This is a list of T cell receptor beta chains from one sample in a study of blood T cell repertoires in COVID-19. Profiled with immunoSEQ multiplex PCR; TCRdb holds only in-frame clones, not every one. Here the sample spans 86,000 or so clones, more than 90% being singletons. The source material was peripheral blood. All receptors derive from a human donor with active COVID-19. The donor label of this sample is uncertain. The CDR3 runs from the conserved cysteine through the conserved F or W. Each record gives: J gene, CDR3 length, D gene, V gene, clone size, CDR3 DNA, CDR3 protein. The D gene is left open where the match is weak. Size tells how often a clone was seen (once, few, many) or the class of an expanded clone, and some rows leave it out.

>TRBJ1-5|16|NA|TRBV21-1|NA
TGTGCCAGCAGCAACAGCGACAGGGTTGACAATCAGCCCCAGCATTTT
CASSNSDRVDNQPQHF
>TRBJ1-4|16|NA|TRBV9|NA
TGTGCCAGCAGCGTACTCGGGACTTCAACTAATGAAAAACTGTTTTTT
CASSVLGTSTNEKLFF
>TRBJ2-3|14|NA|TRBV3-1/TRBV3-2|NA
TGTGCCAGCAGCCAAGATGGAGGGCCAGATACGCAGTATTTT
CASSQDGGPDTQYF
>TRBJ1-5|13|TRBD1|TRBV10-1|NA
TGCGCCAGCGCGACAGGGAAAGATCAGCCCCAGCATTTT
CASATGKDQPQHF
>TRBJ2-3|14|TRBD2|TRBV11-3|once
TGTGCCAGCAGCCCCGGACTAGCGGGGGATACGCAGTATTTT
CASSPGLAGDTQYF
>TRBJ1-1|12|NA|TRBV7-8|NA
TGTGCCAGCAGTCGGACGGGGATTGAAGCTTTCTTT
CASSRTGIEAFF
>TRBJ1-2|14|TRBD1|TRBV28|NA
TGTGCCAGCAGCCCGCCGGGGACAGGGTATGGCTACACCTTC
CASSPPGTGYGYTF
>TRBJ2-7|14|NA|TRBV5-1|NA
TGCGCCAGCAGCTTGGGTACAGTTTCCTACGAGCAGTACTTC
CASSLGTVSYEQYF
>TRBJ2-5|13|TRBD1|TRBV9|NA
TGTGCCAGCAGCCCCGGGACAGTAGAGACCCAGTACTTC
CASSPGTVETQYF
>TRBJ2-2|16|TRBD2|TRBV9|once
TGTGCCAGCAGCGGGGGAGGGCTAGTCGGCACCGGGGAGCTGTTTTTT
CASSGGGLVGTGELFF
>TRBJ2-1|13|NA|TRBV28|NA
TGTGCCAGCAGTTTACCCTCTACCAATGAGCAGTTCTTC
CASSLPSTNEQFF
>TRBJ2-3|18|TRBD2|TRBV4-2|NA
TGTGCCAGCAGCCAAGATTCGAATAGCGGGGTTCCGTCAGATACGCAGTATTTT
CASSQDSNSGVPSDTQYF
>TRBJ2-3|15|NA|TRBV19|NA
TGTGCCAGTAGTATTCTCGGGGTCCTCACAGATACGCAGTATTTT
CASSILGVLTDTQYF
>TRBJ2-1|17|TRBD2|TRBV3-1/TRBV3-2|NA
TGTGCCAGCAGCCAAGTTGGAGGGACTAGCGGACACAATGAGCAGTTCTTC
CASSQVGGTSGHNEQFF
>TRBJ2-1|15|NA|TRBV7-2|NA
TGTGCCAGCAGCCCCTACGGGGGTAGTTACAATGAGCAGTTCTTC
CASSPYGGSYNEQFF
>TRBJ2-7|14|NA|TRBV4-1|NA
TGCGCCAGCAGCGGCCGACCAGGGGTAGGCGAGCAGTACTTC
CASSGRPGVGEQYF
>TRBJ2-4|15|TRBD2|TRBV5-5|NA
TGTGCCAGCAGCTTGGGGACCGCGGGGGGAAACATTCAGTACTTC
CASSLGTAGGNIQYF
>TRBJ2-2|15|NA|TRBV15|NA
TGTGCCACCAGCAGTTTTCCCGTGGGGCCCGGGGAGCTGTTTTTT
CATSSFPVGPGELFF
>TRBJ2-7|18|TRBD2|TRBV4-2|NA
TGTGCCAGCAGCCAAGAAGCCCCCCTAGCGGGGGGACTCTACGAGCAGTACTTC
CASSQEAPLAGGLYEQYF
>TRBJ1-4|15|NA|TRBV19|once
TGTGCCAGTAGTCCACGGGGGGGAATTAATGAAAAACTGTTTTTT
CASSPRGGINEKLFF
>TRBJ2-4|14|NA|TRBV6-5|NA
TGTGCCAGCAGTTACTTCGGGGGGCAAAGCATTCAGTACTTC
CASSYFGGQSIQYF
>TRBJ2-7|15|TRBD2|TRBV7-8|NA
TGTGCCAGCAGCTTCGGTCGGGGGGGAAAGAACGAGCAGTACTTC
CASSFGRGGKNEQYF
>TRBJ1-4|14|NA|TRBV2|NA
TGTGCCAGCAGACGAGAGGTCCCGAATGAAAAACTGTTTTTT
CASRREVPNEKLFF
>TRBJ2-2|15|NA|TRBV10-3|once
TGTGCGACCCGGTCGGGATGGGGGCACACCGGGGAGCTGTTTTTT
CATRSGWGHTGELFF
>TRBJ2-7|15|TRBD2|TRBV13|NA
TGTGCCAGCAGCCTGGGGACTAGCGGGCTTAGCGAGCAGTACTTC
CASSLGTSGLSEQYF
>TRBJ1-4|13|NA|TRBV21-1|NA
TGTGCCAGCAGCAAAGGGTTGGTGGCCCAACTGTTTTTT
CASSKGLVAQLFF
>TRBJ2-5|10|NA|TRBV7-9|NA
TGTGCCAGCAGCGAGGAGACCCAGTACTTC
CASSEETQYF
>TRBJ2-7|15|TRBD2|TRBV27|NA
TGTGCCAGCAGTCTAGCGGGAGGGCCCGCCTGGGAGCAGTACTTC
CASSLAGGPAWEQYF
>TRBJ1-3|13|NA|TRBV24-1|NA
TGTGCCACCAGTGTGGCAGACGGGAACACCATATATTTT
CATSVADGNTIYF
>TRBJ2-6|19|TRBD2|TRBV11-3|NA
TGTGCCAGCAGCTTATGGGGACTAGCGGGTACCTCTGGGGCCAACGTCCTGACTTTC
CASSLWGLAGTSGANVLTF
>TRBJ2-3|15|NA|TRBV10-3|NA
TGTGCCATCAGTGAGTCGTCGGTAGTGGCAGATACGCAGTATTTT
CAISESSVVADTQYF
>TRBJ2-7|15|NA|TRBV3-1/TRBV3-2|NA
TGTGCCAGCAGCCAAGTATGGGCAGGGATGGGCGAGCAGTACTTC
CASSQVWAGMGEQYF
>TRBJ1-5|16|TRBD1|TRBV7-8|NA
TGTGCCAGCAGCTTCGGACAGGGGGAATGGGGACAGCCCCAGCATTTT
CASSFGQGEWGQPQHF
>TRBJ2-2|16|TRBD1|TRBV6-6|NA
TGTGCCAGCAGTTACTCGTACAGGGGGCTCACCGGGGAGCTGTTTTTT
CASSYSYRGLTGELFF
>TRBJ2-2|15|TRBD2|TRBV10-3|NA
TGTGCCATCAGTGAGTCGCGCGGGAGGCCCGGGGAGCTGTTTTTT
CAISESRGRPGELFF
>TRBJ1-4|18|NA|TRBV27|NA
TGTGCCAGCAGTCGCAGTGGGGGGGGGACACTTAGAAATGAAAAACTGTTTTTT
CASSRSGGGTLRNEKLFF
>TRBJ2-7|16|TRBD2|TRBV13|NA
TGTGCCAGCAGCTTATTCAGCGCGGGGGGTTCCCACGAGCAGTACTTC
CASSLFSAGGSHEQYF
>TRBJ2-7|14|NA|TRBV5-4|NA
TGTGCCAGCAGCTTGCCTGGCACCGCCTACGAGCAGTACTTC
CASSLPGTAYEQYF
>TRBJ1-2|14|TRBD1|TRBV18|NA
TGTGCCAGCTCCCCAACAGGGGACAACTATGGCTACACCTTC
CASSPTGDNYGYTF
>TRBJ2-1|13|NA|TRBV20-1|once
TGCAGTGCTAGTAGCACCCTCCACCATGAGCAGTTCTTC
CSASSTLHHEQFF
>TRBJ2-3|15|TRBD2|TRBV5-1|NA
TGCGCCAGCAGCTTAGCGGGGGGTTCTACAGATACGCAGTATTTT
CASSLAGGSTDTQYF
>TRBJ2-5|16|TRBD2|TRBV5-6|NA
TGTGCCAGCAGCTTGGAGACTAGCGGGAGAAGTTGGAACCAGTACTTC
CASSLETSGRSWNQYF
>TRBJ1-1|14|NA|TRBV6-5|NA
TGTGCCAGCAGCTACCAGGGCTTGAACACTGAAGCTTTCTTT
CASSYQGLNTEAFF
>TRBJ2-3|15|TRBD2|TRBV19|NA
TGTGCCAGTAGTACAGAAAGCGGGGCCGGAGATACGCAGTATTTT
CASSTESGAGDTQYF
>TRBJ1-6|16|NA|TRBV19|few
TGTGCCAGTAGGCTCAGTGACAGGACAGAGCGGTCACCCCTCCACTTT
CASRLSDRTERSPLHF
>TRBJ2-3|19|TRBD2|TRBV11-3|NA
TGTGCCAGCAGACGATTACCCGGACTAGCGGGGGGAAGCACAGATACGCAGTATTTT
CASRRLPGLAGGSTDTQYF